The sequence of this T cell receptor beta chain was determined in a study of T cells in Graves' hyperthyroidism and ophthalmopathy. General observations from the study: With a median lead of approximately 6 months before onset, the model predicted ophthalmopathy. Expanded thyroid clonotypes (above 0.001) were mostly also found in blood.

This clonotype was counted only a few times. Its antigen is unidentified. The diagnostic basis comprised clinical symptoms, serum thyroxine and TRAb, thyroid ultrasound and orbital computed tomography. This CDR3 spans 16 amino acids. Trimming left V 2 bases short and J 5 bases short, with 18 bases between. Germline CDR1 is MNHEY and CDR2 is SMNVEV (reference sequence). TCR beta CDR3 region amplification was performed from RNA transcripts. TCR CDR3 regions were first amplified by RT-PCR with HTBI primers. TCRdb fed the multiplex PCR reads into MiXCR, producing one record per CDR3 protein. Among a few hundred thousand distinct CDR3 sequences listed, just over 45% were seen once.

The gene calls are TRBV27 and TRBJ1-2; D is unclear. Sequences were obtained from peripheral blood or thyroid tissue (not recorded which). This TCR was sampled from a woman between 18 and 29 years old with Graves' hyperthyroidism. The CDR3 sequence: CASSLTPAAARYGYTF. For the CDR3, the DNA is TGTGCCAGCAGTTTAACCCCAGCCGCGGCTCGGTATGGCTACACCTTC.